Following are 24 T cell receptor beta chains from one sample sequenced in a study of T cell repertoires in cytomegalovirus infection. These TCRs are of unknown antigen specificity. In TCRdb, the reads were re-called with MiXCR into one record per CDR3 protein. The sample has approximately 270,000 distinct CDR3 sequences; approximately 22% are singletons. The source material was cultured PBMCs, sampled from culture after CMV antigen stimulation. The receptors were gathered from a human donor in good health (CMV status not recorded). Some clones in this sample may be carry-over from other donors' samples.

This rearrangement joins TRBV20-1 to TRBJ2-5; 8 bases match TRBD2. Germline V gene sequence: CDR1 DFQATT, CDR2 SNEGSKA (reference sequence). The CDR3 is 12 residues long. V shed 3 bases, J shed 5 bases, and the junction held 2 bases outside the gene matches. The CDR3, as DNA: TGCAGTGCTAGTCCGGGGGGGGAGACCCAGTACTTC. Translated: CSASPGGETQYF.

The rearrangement joins TRBV2 to TRBJ2-2, with D tentatively TRBD1 or TRBD2 (5 bases each). V was pared by 8 bases and J by 3 bases, with 13 bases between. From germline, CDR1 is SNHLY and CDR2 FYNNEI. The CDR3 runs to 14 residues. DNA of the CDR3: TGTGCCAGCCGAGGGGTTTTGGACACCGGGGAGCTGTTTTTT. Protein product: CASRGVLDTGELFF.

Concerning this clonotype itself: An end of the junction differs from the germline gene, which may be a read error. This chain joins TRBV4-3 and TRBJ1-4, with a possible D match to TRBD1 (5 bases). CDR1 is LGHNA, CDR2 YSLEER, per germline. CDR3 length equals 13 residues. The CDR3 loop reads CGSSGMGDEKLFF. The CDR3 coding sequence is TGCGGCAGCAGCGGAATGGGGGATGAAAAACTGTTTTTT.

The rearrangement uses TRBV6-1 and TRBJ2-5; D is ambiguous. Germline V gene sequence: CDR1 MNHNS, CDR2 SASEGT. Trimming stripped 0 bases from V and 1 base from J, with 9 bases between. This CDR3 has 15 amino acids. The CDR3 region has the DNA TGTGCCAGCAGTGAAGCCAACCTTCGCCAAGAGACCCAGTACTTC. It yields the protein CASSEANLRQETQYF.

This clonotype was counted between two and nine times. The V and J genes are TRBV28 and TRBJ2-1; D is unresolved. The CDR3 spans 12 residues. The V and J ends lost 5 bases and 7 bases respectively, with 9 bases between them. Germline V gives CDR1 MDHEN, CDR2 SYDVKM. CDR3 nucleotide sequence: TGTGCCAGCAGTCGTATTAGGAATGAGCAGTTCTTC. This translates into CASSRIRNEQFF.

This clonotype has only a few counts. The chain joins TRBV12-3 or TRBV12-4 to TRBJ1-3; D call uncertain. The V end was cut by 5 bases, the J end by 2 bases, with 10 bases between. The CDR3 length is 14 residues. CDR3 DNA: TGTGCCAGCAGTCCTGACACCGCTGGAAACACCATATATTTT. The encoded protein is CASSPDTAGNTIYF.

This clonotype was found a few times. The chain carries TRBV11-2 and TRBJ2-2; 9 bases align to TRBD2. Germline V gene sequence: CDR1 SGHAT, CDR2 FQNNGV. There are 16 residues in the CDR3. The ends lost 6 bases at V and 0 bases at J; junction bases unmatched: 5. The CDR3 sequence: CASRLSGRTNTGELFF. Here the CDR3 DNA reads TGTGCCAGCAGGTTAAGCGGGAGGACGAACACCGGGGAGCTGTTTTTT.

This clonotype was seen more than once but under ten times. The V gene is TRBV6-2 or TRBV6-3, the J gene TRBJ2-1; 16 bases line up with TRBD2. V was clipped by 8 bases and J by 9 bases; unmatched bases: 10. Germline assignment: CDR1 MNHEY and CDR2 SVGEGT. CDR3 length: 16 amino acids. As DNA, the CDR3 is TGTGCCAGCGGTCAGCCCGGGACTAGCGGGAGGGGTGAGCAGTTCTTC. As protein: CASGQPGTSGRGEQFF.

The rearrangement joins TRBV4-1 to TRBJ1-4; D is ambiguous. Trimming took 3 bases from V and 4 from J, leaving 18 bases between them. CDR1 MGHRA and CDR2 YSYEKL come from the germline V gene. The CDR3 sequence is 17 residues long. Here the CDR3 DNA reads TGCGCCAGCAGCCACAATCTTCTTTTAGGTTTTAATGAAAAACTGTTTTTT. Translation gives CASSHNLLLGFNEKLFF.

Only a few counts were recorded for this clonotype. This chain uses TRBV28 with TRBJ2-7, with D unresolved. Germline CDR1 and CDR2: MDHEN and SYDVKM. V lost 7 bases and J lost 7, with 14 bases in between. The CDR3 loop spans 12 amino acids. This CDR3 is CASTGLSSEQYF. The CDR3 region has the DNA TGTGCCAGCACAGGTCTATCGAGTGAGCAGTACTTC.

The J gene is TRBJ2-1, the V gene TRBV3-1; maybe TRBD1 (5 bases). This CDR3 has 19 amino acids. Trimming left V 0 bases short and J 2 bases short, with 20 bases between. Germline CDR1 is LGHDT and CDR2 is YNNKEL (reference sequence). In DNA, the CDR3 is TGTGCCAGCAGCCAAGATATAATTCAGGGCCGACCCGCCTACAATGAGCAGTTCTTC. This sequence encodes CASSQDIIQGRPAYNEQFF.

There are many counts of this clonotype. The chain links TRBV7-2 to TRBJ2-3, with 13 bases matching TRBD2. The CDR3 length is 19 residues. Trimming took 1 base from V and 0 from J; bases not matched to a gene: 7. The germline CDR1 and CDR2 sequences are SGHTA and FQGNSA. The CDR3 spells CASSLDPGLAGKSTDTQYF. The CDR3 bases are TGTGCCAGCAGCTTAGACCCGGGACTAGCGGGAAAAAGCACAGATACGCAGTATTTT.

This clonotype was seen ten or more times. The gene calls are TRBV7-2 and TRBJ2-3, with 7 bases fitting TRBD1. The CDR3 runs to 17 residues. V gave up 5 bases and J gave up 4 bases; unmatched junction bases: 15. Germline V gene data show CDR1 as SGHTA and CDR2 as FQGNSA. Here the CDR3 reads CASSRHSGTAGADTQYF. Written as DNA, the CDR3 is TGTGCCAGCAGCCGCCATTCCGGGACAGCCGGTGCAGATACGCAGTATTTT.

The chain recombines TRBV7-9 with TRBJ2-7, with 10 bases fitting TRBD1. Germline CDR1 and CDR2: SEHNR and FQNEAQ (reference sequence). The CDR3 has 15 amino acids. J gave up 9 bases and V 5 bases, and 13 bases lay outside the gene matches. CDR3 nucleotides: TGTGCCAGCAGCCCCAGACAGGGGGCGGTTTTAGGGCAGTACGTC. It yields the protein CASSPRQGAVLGQYV.

The chain is built from TRBV20-1 and TRBJ2-2; D gene ambiguous. This CDR3 spans 14 amino acids. Germline CDR1 reads DFQATT; CDR2 reads SNEGSKA (reference sequence). V lost 0 bases and J lost 1, with 6 bases in between. The CDR3 nucleotides are TGCAGTGCTAGAGATAGCAGGAACACCGGGGAGCTGTTTTTT. It specifies CSARDSRNTGELFF.

This clonotype has only one observation. A read error may be the cause here, since a much bigger clone is one base away. The gene calls are TRBV7-3 and TRBJ2-2, with D tentatively TRBD1 or TRBD2 (6 bases each). Germline-derived CDR1 and CDR2 are SGHTA and FQGTGA. The length of the CDR3 is 15 residues. DNA for the CDR3: TGTGCCAGCAGCCCCGGGGGCGCTCAGACCGGGGAGGTGTTTTTT. Translation: CASSPGGAQTGEVFF.

The genes are TRBV2 and TRBJ2-7; D remains unclear. The germline CDR1 and CDR2 sequences are SNHLY and FYNNEI. V was pared by 3 bases and J by 0 bases, with 6 bases between. The CDR3 totals 13 residues. The CDR3 region is CASSDLSSYEQYF. CDR3 bases: TGTGCCAGCAGTGACCTAAGCTCCTACGAGCAGTACTTC.

In regard to this clonotype: A read error may explain this, as a much larger clone is one base away. This rearrangement joins TRBV12-3 or TRBV12-4 to TRBJ2-1; 8 positions match TRBD2. The CDR3 totals 15 residues. In DNA form, the CDR3 reads TGTACCAGCAGTGGGCGGGAGGAGGGTTACAATGAGCAGTTCTTC. As protein: CTSSGREEGYNEQFF.

This clonotype was seen ten or more times. This chain joins TRBV28 and TRBJ2-7; 7 bases are shared with TRBD2. The CDR3 covers 15 residues. Germline V gives CDR1 MDHEN, CDR2 SYDVKM. V lost 6 bases to trimming and J lost 2 bases; unmatched junction nucleotides: 10. The CDR3 reads CASSPASGETYEQYF. The CDR3 DNA sequence: TGTGCCAGCAGCCCTGCCAGCGGGGAAACCTACGAGCAGTACTTC.

The genes are TRBV6-2 or TRBV6-3 and TRBJ1-2; D remains ambiguous. CDR3 length equals 16 residues. Germline V lookup: CDR1 MNHEY, CDR2 SVGEGT. V lost 7 bases, J lost 2 bases, and 20 bases lay in between. CDR3 region: CASNKATGRLNYGYTF. CDR3 in DNA: TGTGCCAGCAATAAAGCGACGGGAAGACTGAACTATGGCTACACCTTC.

The chain combines TRBV19 with TRBJ2-2; TRBD1 is a possible D gene (5 bases). The CDR3 covers 16 residues. V was clipped by 1 base and J by 0 bases, with 9 bases between them. The germline gives CDR1 LNHDA, CDR2 SQIVND (reference sequence). CDR3 DNA: TGTGCCAGTAGTATAGGGGGCGGCGCGAACACCGGGGAGCTGTTTTTT. Its protein product is CASSIGGGANTGELFF.

The genes are TRBV10-2 and TRBJ2-2; tentative D call: TRBD1 (6 bases). CDR1 WSHSY and CDR2 SAAADI come from the germline V gene. Trimming pared 2 bases from V and 7 bases from J, leaving 17 bases between. The CDR3 sequence is 16 residues long. The CDR3 DNA reads TGCGCCAGCAGTGAGATCCAGGGGTTGGACGACGGGGAGCTGTTTTTT. Translation gives CASSEIQGLDDGELFF.

The rearrangement uses TRBV19 and TRBJ1-1; 7 bases agree with TRBD1. This CDR3 spans 14 amino acids. Losses at the gene ends were 6 bases for V and 5 bases for J; bases not matched to a gene: 9. Per germline, CDR1 LNHDA and CDR2 SQIVND (reference sequence). The CDR3 nucleotides are TGTGCCAGTAGGGAACAGGGGCAGGGTACTGAAGCTTTCTTT. Protein: CASREQGQGTEAFF.

The chain is built from TRBV6-5 and TRBJ1-6, with D possibly matching TRBD1 (5 bases). The CDR3 has 13 amino acids. V was shortened by 2 bases and J by 7 bases, with 6 bases between the two germline ends. Germline V gives CDR1 MNHEY, CDR2 SVGAGI. The CDR3 region is CASSYEGNSPLHF. The CDR3 bases are TGTGCCAGCAGTTACGAGGGGAATTCACCCCTCCACTTT.